The rows below give T cell receptor beta chains drawn from one sample of a study of OX40 agonist ivuxolimab in advanced cancers. Using immunoSEQ multiplex PCR, the repertoire was profiled, and TCRdb retains in-frame clones only, with some absent. This sample has over 35,000 clones, with 80% to 90% found just once. Sequenced here: CD4+ or CD8+ T cells sorted from blood, sampled in a trial of the OX40 agonist ivuxolimab. The receptors here all came from an adult with an advanced solid tumor such as melanoma, head and neck, liver or kidney cancer. Both conserved end residues are part of each CDR3. Fields, in order: D gene, J gene, V gene, clone size, CDR3 DNA, CDR3 protein. D genes are given only for firm matches. The size field is filled for only some rows; it gives once, few, many or a size class.

D gene: NA
J gene: TRBJ1-2
V gene: TRBV19
clone size: NA
CDR3 DNA: TGTGCCGTCCTGATTCGGGGAAACGGCTACACCTTC
CDR3 protein: CAVLIRGNGYTF

D gene: NA
J gene: TRBJ1-4
V gene: TRBV11-2
clone size: NA
CDR3 DNA: TGTGCCAGCAGCGCAGCGGCAACTAATGAAAAACTGTTTTTT
CDR3 protein: CASSAAATNEKLFF

D gene: NA
J gene: TRBJ2-1
V gene: TRBV5-4
clone size: NA
CDR3 DNA: TGTGCCAGCGACTCCTCCGGGACCAACAATGAGCAGTTCTTC
CDR3 protein: CASDSSGTNNEQFF

D gene: NA
J gene: TRBJ2-3
V gene: TRBV2
clone size: NA
CDR3 DNA: TGTGCCAGCCCCCACGGGGCCGCAGGGGGCACAGATACGCAGTATTTT
CDR3 protein: CASPHGAAGGTDTQYF

D gene: TRBD2
J gene: TRBJ2-7
V gene: TRBV10-3
clone size: NA
CDR3 DNA: TGTGCCATCGGGGGAGGGAGCTCCTACGAGCAGTACTTC
CDR3 protein: CAIGGGSSYEQYF

D gene: TRBD2
J gene: TRBJ2-1
V gene: TRBV7-9
clone size: NA
CDR3 DNA: TGTGCCAGCAGCCAACCGGGGCTAGCGGGAAATCCGGTATGGTTCTTC
CDR3 protein: CASSQPGLAGNPVWFF

D gene: NA
J gene: TRBJ1-1
V gene: TRBV4-3
clone size: NA
CDR3 DNA: TGCGCCAGCAGCCAAGATCCCTTGATTCAGGGCAACACTGAAGCTTTCTTT
CDR3 protein: CASSQDPLIQGNTEAFF

D gene: TRBD1
J gene: TRBJ2-3
V gene: TRBV9
clone size: NA
CDR3 DNA: TGTGCCAGCAGCGCAGGGACAGGTTGGGGCACAGATACGCAGTATTTT
CDR3 protein: CASSAGTGWGTDTQYF

D gene: NA
J gene: TRBJ2-2
V gene: TRBV29-1
clone size: NA
CDR3 DNA: TGCAGCGCCCCCACGAACACCGGGGAGCTGTTTTTT
CDR3 protein: CSAPTNTGELFF

D gene: NA
J gene: TRBJ1-2
V gene: TRBV6-6
clone size: once
CDR3 DNA: TGTGCCAGCAGCCACAACTATGGCTACACCTTC
CDR3 protein: CASSHNYGYTF

D gene: NA
J gene: TRBJ1-2
V gene: TRBV21-1
clone size: NA
CDR3 DNA: TGTGCCAGCAGCAAAGTACTCCTCGGACAGGGTACTAACTATGGCTACACCTTC
CDR3 protein: CASSKVLLGQGTNYGYTF

D gene: TRBD1
J gene: TRBJ1-2
V gene: TRBV18
clone size: NA
CDR3 DNA: TGTGCCAGCTCACCCCCACCCCGGGACAGGGTTCGTGGCTACACCTTC
CDR3 protein: CASSPPPRDRVRGYTF

D gene: TRBD1
J gene: TRBJ2-5
V gene: TRBV6-1
clone size: medium-sized
CDR3 DNA: TGTGCCAGCAGCCGACAGGGGTGGGGAGAGACCCAGTACTTC
CDR3 protein: CASSRQGWGETQYF

D gene: NA
J gene: TRBJ2-7
V gene: TRBV2
clone size: NA
CDR3 DNA: TGTGCCAGCAGTGAAGGGGGACTCTCCTACGAGCAGTACTTC
CDR3 protein: CASSEGGLSYEQYF

D gene: NA
J gene: TRBJ1-1
V gene: TRBV9
clone size: NA
CDR3 DNA: TGTGCCAGCAGCGTAGGAGGGGCCACTGAAGCTTTCTTT
CDR3 protein: CASSVGGATEAFF

D gene: TRBD1
J gene: TRBJ2-1
V gene: TRBV29-1
clone size: NA
CDR3 DNA: TGCAGCGTTAAAGACGGGACAGCGTACAATGAGCAGTTCTTC
CDR3 protein: CSVKDGTAYNEQFF

D gene: NA
J gene: TRBJ2-5
V gene: TRBV19
clone size: NA
CDR3 DNA: TGTGCCAGTAGTATGGGGCAGCGCCAAGAGACCCAGTACTTC
CDR3 protein: CASSMGQRQETQYF

D gene: TRBD1
J gene: TRBJ1-1
V gene: TRBV2
clone size: NA
CDR3 DNA: TGTGCCAGCAGGGGTCAGGACAGGTCCGTCGAGAACACTGAAGCTTTCTTT
CDR3 protein: CASRGQDRSVENTEAFF

D gene: TRBD1
J gene: TRBJ1-5
V gene: TRBV18
clone size: few
CDR3 DNA: TGTGCCAGCTCACCACGCGGGACAGGCAATCAGCCCCAGCATTTT
CDR3 protein: CASSPRGTGNQPQHF

D gene: TRBD1
J gene: TRBJ2-3
V gene: TRBV27
clone size: NA
CDR3 DNA: TGTGCCAGCAGTCGGACAGGGGGTGGTCTTGGTACAGATACGCAGTATTTT
CDR3 protein: CASSRTGGGLGTDTQYF

D gene: TRBD2
J gene: TRBJ2-7
V gene: TRBV29-1
clone size: NA
CDR3 DNA: TGCAGCACGCTAGCGGGGAGCTCCTACGAGCAGTACTTC
CDR3 protein: CSTLAGSSYEQYF

D gene: NA
J gene: TRBJ1-6
V gene: TRBV19
clone size: few
CDR3 DNA: TGTGCCAGTAGTATGGAGGGGACTAACTATAATTCACCCCTCCACTTT
CDR3 protein: CASSMEGTNYNSPLHF

D gene: NA
J gene: TRBJ2-7
V gene: TRBV14
clone size: NA
CDR3 DNA: TGTGCCAGCAGCCTTACAGAAATGGCCGAGCAGTACTTC
CDR3 protein: CASSLTEMAEQYF

D gene: NA
J gene: TRBJ2-7
V gene: TRBV6-5
clone size: medium-sized
CDR3 DNA: TGTGCCAGCAGTTACTCGATGGGGGGCGAGCAGTACTTC
CDR3 protein: CASSYSMGGEQYF

D gene: NA
J gene: TRBJ1-2
V gene: TRBV27
clone size: NA
CDR3 DNA: TGTGCCAGCAGTTTTTCAGGGGCTTATCAAGGCTACACCTTC
CDR3 protein: CASSFSGAYQGYTF

D gene: NA
J gene: TRBJ1-2
V gene: TRBV6-6
clone size: NA
CDR3 DNA: TGTGCCACCCACACCCCTTATGGCTACACCTTC
CDR3 protein: CATHTPYGYTF

D gene: NA
J gene: TRBJ2-7
V gene: TRBV13
clone size: NA
CDR3 DNA: TGTGCCAGCAGCTATCGAGTGGGGAAGCGGGAGCAGTACTTC
CDR3 protein: CASSYRVGKREQYF

D gene: NA
J gene: TRBJ2-1
V gene: TRBV7-9
clone size: NA
CDR3 DNA: TGTGCCAGCAGCTCCTTGTGGCTAGATGTGGGTAATGAGCAGTTCTTC
CDR3 protein: CASSSLWLDVGNEQFF

D gene: NA
J gene: TRBJ1-3
V gene: TRBV7-9
clone size: NA
CDR3 DNA: TGTGCCAGCAGCTTGATCATAAGGGGGGGCTCTGGAAACACCATATATTTT
CDR3 protein: CASSLIIRGGSGNTIYF

D gene: NA
J gene: TRBJ1-3
V gene: TRBV27
clone size: NA
CDR3 DNA: TGTGCCAGCAGTTTATCGATGCAGAGCTCTGGAAACACCATATATTTT
CDR3 protein: CASSLSMQSSGNTIYF

D gene: TRBD1
J gene: TRBJ1-2
V gene: TRBV27
clone size: NA
CDR3 DNA: TGTGCCAGCAGTCCGATTGGGACAGGGTATGGCTACACCTTC
CDR3 protein: CASSPIGTGYGYTF

D gene: TRBD2
J gene: TRBJ2-7
V gene: TRBV27
clone size: NA
CDR3 DNA: TGTGCCAGCAGTTTTCTGGGAGGGGACTACGAGCAGTACTTC
CDR3 protein: CASSFLGGDYEQYF

D gene: NA
J gene: TRBJ2-7
V gene: TRBV7-2
clone size: NA
CDR3 DNA: TGTGCCAGCAGCTCCAGTGGGTGCGGGTGCGAGCAGTACTTC
CDR3 protein: CASSSSGCGCEQYF

D gene: TRBD2
J gene: TRBJ2-1
V gene: TRBV7-3
clone size: NA
CDR3 DNA: TGTGCCAGCAGCCCGTCCAGCGGGAGGCCCTACAATGAGCAGTTCTTC
CDR3 protein: CASSPSSGRPYNEQFF

D gene: TRBD2
J gene: TRBJ2-1
V gene: TRBV9
clone size: NA
CDR3 DNA: TGTGCCAGCTCTCACCTCCCCGGGACTAGCGGGGTGATCGAGCAGTTCTTC
CDR3 protein: CASSHLPGTSGVIEQFF

D gene: TRBD2
J gene: TRBJ2-1
V gene: TRBV19
clone size: NA
CDR3 DNA: TGTGCCAGTAGTAACCCACTAGCGGGAGTAAGGAGTGAGCAGTTCTTC
CDR3 protein: CASSNPLAGVRSEQFF

D gene: NA
J gene: TRBJ1-2
V gene: TRBV5-6
clone size: few
CDR3 DNA: TGTGCCAGCAGCTTGGCAACCTCGGTGTATGGCTACACCTTC
CDR3 protein: CASSLATSVYGYTF

D gene: NA
J gene: TRBJ1-2
V gene: TRBV9
clone size: once
CDR3 DNA: TGTGCCAGCAGCGTAACCCCCTCCCCGGGGATTAATGGCTACACCTTC
CDR3 protein: CASSVTPSPGINGYTF